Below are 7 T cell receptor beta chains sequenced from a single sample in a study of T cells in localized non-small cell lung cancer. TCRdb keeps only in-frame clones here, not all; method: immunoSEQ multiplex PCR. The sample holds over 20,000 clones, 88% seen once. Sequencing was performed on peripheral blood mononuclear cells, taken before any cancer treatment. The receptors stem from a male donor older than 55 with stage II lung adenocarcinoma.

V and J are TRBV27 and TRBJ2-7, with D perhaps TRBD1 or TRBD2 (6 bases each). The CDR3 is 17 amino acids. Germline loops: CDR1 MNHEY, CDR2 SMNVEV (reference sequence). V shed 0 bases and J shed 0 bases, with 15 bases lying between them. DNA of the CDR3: TGTGCCAGCAGTTTATCGGGGGGCCGTATCAGCTCCTACGAGCAGTACTTC. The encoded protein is CASSLSGGRISSYEQYF.

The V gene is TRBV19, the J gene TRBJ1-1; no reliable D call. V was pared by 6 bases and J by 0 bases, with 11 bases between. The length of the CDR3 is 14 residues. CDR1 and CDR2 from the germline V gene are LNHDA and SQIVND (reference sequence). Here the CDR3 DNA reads TGTGCCAGTAGGTGGTCGTCTGTGAACACTGAAGCTTTCTTT. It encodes CASRWSSVNTEAFF.

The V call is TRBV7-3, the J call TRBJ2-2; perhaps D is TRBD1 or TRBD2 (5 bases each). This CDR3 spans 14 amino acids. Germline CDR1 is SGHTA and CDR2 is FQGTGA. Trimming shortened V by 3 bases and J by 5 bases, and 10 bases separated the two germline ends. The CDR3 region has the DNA TGTGCCAGCAGCTTGAGCAGGGAGACCGGGGAGCTGTTTTTT. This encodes CASSLSRETGELFF.

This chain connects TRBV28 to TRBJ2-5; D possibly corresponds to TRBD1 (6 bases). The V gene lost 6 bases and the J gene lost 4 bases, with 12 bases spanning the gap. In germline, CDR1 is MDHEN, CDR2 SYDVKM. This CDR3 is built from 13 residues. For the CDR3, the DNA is TGTGCCAGCAGGTACCAGGGGAGAGAGACCCAGTACTTC. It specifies CASRYQGRETQYF.

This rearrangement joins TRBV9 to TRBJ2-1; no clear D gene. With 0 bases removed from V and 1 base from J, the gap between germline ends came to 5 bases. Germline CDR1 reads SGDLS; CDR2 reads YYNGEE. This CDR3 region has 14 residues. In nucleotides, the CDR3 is TGTGCCAGCAGCGTAGCGGATTCCTACAATGAGCAGTTCTTC. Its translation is CASSVADSYNEQFF.

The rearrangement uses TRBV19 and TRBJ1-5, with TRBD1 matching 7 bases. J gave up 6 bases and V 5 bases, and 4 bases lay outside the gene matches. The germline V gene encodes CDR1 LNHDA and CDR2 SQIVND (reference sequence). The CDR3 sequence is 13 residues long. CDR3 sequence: CASSLDRVQPQHF. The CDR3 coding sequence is TGTGCCAGTAGTCTCGACAGGGTTCAGCCCCAGCATTTT.

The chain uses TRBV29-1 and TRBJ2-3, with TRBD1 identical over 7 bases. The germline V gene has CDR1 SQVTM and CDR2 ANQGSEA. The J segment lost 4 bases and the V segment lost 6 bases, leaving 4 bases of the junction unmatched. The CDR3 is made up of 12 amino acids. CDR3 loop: CSVTTGADTQYF. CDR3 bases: TGCAGCGTAACTACAGGGGCAGATACGCAGTATTTT.